This T cell receptor beta chain was observed in a study of blood T cells in healthy people across ages. Germline assignment: CDR1 LGHNA and CDR2 YNFKEQ. Trimming took 1 base from V and 4 from J, leaving 11 bases between them. The CDR3 covers 15 residues. Through a sample-barcoded 5' primer and a J-beta primer mix, a second PCR was run for about 6 to 11 cycles. Each CDR3 protein is one row after TCRdb ran MiXCR on the 5' RACE reads. In the table there are about 1.1 million distinct CDR3 sequences, roughly two fifths of which are singletons. This clonotype originated in a man aged 18 to 30 in good health. Sequencing used blood. The chain carries TRBV4-2 and TRBJ1-3, with unresolved D. The CDR3 DNA reads as TGTGCCAGCAGCCAAGTTCAGCCCGGGGGAAACACCATATATTTT. Translated, it gives CASSQVQPGGNTIYF.